Below are 28 T cell receptor beta chains sequenced from a single sample in a study of blood T cell repertoires in COVID-19 (dated by TCRdb to the early 2020s). Receptors were amplified or captured by the immunoSEQ multiplex PCR assay. Entries here come from immuneACCESS through TCRdb and include only in-frame sequences with V and J called. Some clones fail to appear in such tables; in the studies checked, an unresolved V gene covers under half of the shortfall, and the cause of the remainder is unknown. The sample table lists around 260,000 clones, about 86% of them with a count of one. Around 3.9% of the sample comes from the top ten. The sample was PBMCs or T cells enriched from blood (not recorded which). The receptors were sampled from a man younger than 40 with acute COVID-19.

CDR3 sequence reads: CASSLRRGGQPQHF. The CDR3 DNA reads TGTGCCAGCAGTTTACGCAGGGGTGGTCAGCCCCAGCATTTT. The chain combines TRBV27 with TRBJ1-5; a weak D match, TRBD1 (6 bases). Germline V lookup: CDR1 MNHEY, CDR2 SMNVEV (reference sequence). This CDR3 is 14 amino acids long. V shed 2 bases and J shed 6 bases, with 11 bases lying between them.

The count of this clone is one. V is TRBV27 and J is TRBJ1-1; perhaps TRBD1 as D (6 bases). CDR1 and CDR2 from the germline V gene are MNHEY and SMNVEV (reference sequence). The CDR3 has 13 amino acids. V was pared by 7 bases and J by 4 bases, with 13 bases between. The CDR3 nucleotides are TGTGCCAGCAACCAACAGGGCGGCACTGAAGCTTTCTTT. It encodes CASNQQGGTEAFF.

The chain has TRBV5-5 and TRBJ2-1; TRBD1 matches at 10 bases. Per germline, CDR1 SGHKS and CDR2 YYEKEE (reference sequence). With 2 bases clipped from V and 3 bases from J, the junction kept 2 bases outside the gene matches. CDR3 length: 15 amino acids. CDR3 residues: CASSFDRGRYNEQFF. For the CDR3, the DNA is TGTGCCAGCAGCTTCGACAGGGGGCGCTACAATGAGCAGTTCTTC.

This chain joins TRBV5-5 and TRBJ2-1; no clear D gene. The germline V and J ends were trimmed by 0 bases and 8 bases, with 9 bases remaining between them. The CDR3 extends over 13 amino acids. In germline, CDR1 is SGHKS, CDR2 YYEKEE (reference sequence). The CDR3 sequence is CASSLVARHEQFF. CDR3 in DNA: TGTGCCAGCAGCTTGGTAGCTCGACATGAGCAGTTCTTC.

In its sample, this clone was seen many times. The chain recombines TRBV19 with TRBJ2-3, with a possible D match to TRBD1 (6 bases). The ends were cut back, 4 bases at V and 0 bases at J, with 11 bases in the middle. Germline CDR1 is LNHDA and CDR2 is SQIVND (reference sequence). CDR3 length: 15 amino acids. The CDR3 loop is CASSSLDSSTDTQYF. The CDR3 DNA follows: TGTGCCAGTAGTAGCTTGGACAGTAGCACAGATACGCAGTATTTT.

This clone has just a few counts. V gene TRBV28 combines with J gene TRBJ1-5; no clear D. The CDR3 totals 15 residues. Trimming took 6 bases from V and 1 from J, leaving 13 bases between them. CDR1 is MDHEN, CDR2 SYDVKM, per germline. Here the CDR3 DNA reads TGTGCCAGCAGGTCCGAGGGTTGGAGCAATCAGCCCCAGCATTTT. Amino acids: CASRSEGWSNQPQHF.

This sequence joins TRBV3-1 (or the pseudogene TRBV3-2) and TRBJ1-5; TRBD1 is a possible D gene (5 bases). The CDR3 totals 15 residues. Germline CDR1 LGHDT, CDR2 YNNKEL (reference sequence). V lost 0 bases and J lost 4, with 10 bases in between. As DNA, the CDR3 is TGTGCCAGCAGCCAAGATCCAGGGCAGAATCAGCCCCAGCATTTT. It codes for CASSQDPGQNQPQHF.

This chain uses TRBV5-1 with TRBJ1-1, with 7 bases matching TRBD1. The CDR3 contains 15 residues. With 3 bases clipped from V and 3 bases from J, the junction kept 8 bases outside the gene matches. Germline V gene data show CDR1 as SGHRS and CDR2 as YFSETQ. In nucleotides, the CDR3 is TGCGCCAGCAGCTACCTAACAGGGGTGGACACTGAAGCTTTCTTT. This translates into CASSYLTGVDTEAFF.

The CDR3: CASSVGTSGGRGDTQYF. In DNA, the CDR3 is TGTGCCAGCAGCGTAGGGACTAGCGGGGGCAGGGGAGATACGCAGTATTTT. The genes are TRBV9 and TRBJ2-3; 13 nucleotides line up with TRBD2. This CDR3 spans 17 amino acids. Unmatched junction bases numbered 6, after V lost 0 bases and J lost 5 bases. Germline CDR1 reads SGDLS; CDR2 reads YYNGEE.

This rearrangement joins TRBV18 to TRBJ2-5, with 7 bases matching TRBD1. The V and J ends lost 3 bases and 5 bases, in that order; junction bases with no gene match: 12. The CDR3 totals 16 residues. CDR1 KGHSH and CDR2 LQKENI come from the germline V gene. Here the CDR3 DNA reads TGTGCCAGCTCACCGCGAGGGACAGCCCAGGGGGAGACCCAGTACTTC. Translation gives CASSPRGTAQGETQYF.

The chain carries TRBV6-5 and TRBJ2-7; no clear D gene. The CDR3 is made up of 11 amino acids. Trimming took off 9 bases at V and 6 bases at J, with 12 bases between the two ends. Germline lookup yields CDR1 MNHEY and CDR2 SVGAGI. The CDR3 DNA sequence: TGTGCCAGTACCCAGGCAGGCGAGCAGTACGTC. Its protein product is CASTQAGEQYV.

About this clone: The same CDR3 arises from other DNA sequences in this sample as well. The chain couples TRBV5-1 to TRBJ2-3; 7 nucleotides align to TRBD1. The CDR3 consists of 16 residues. Germline trimming cut 0 bases from V and 1 base from J; bases unmatched to any gene: 5. In germline, CDR1 is SGHRS, CDR2 YFSETQ. The CDR3 coding sequence is TGCGCCAGCAGCTTGGTCGGAACAGGGGGCACAGATACGCAGTATTTT. As protein: CASSLVGTGGTDTQYF.

The V gene is TRBV19, the J gene TRBJ1-6; D remains ambiguous. With 6 bases removed from V and 14 bases from J, the gap between germline ends came to 23 bases. CDR1 is LNHDA and CDR2 is SQIVND in the germline V gene (reference sequence). This CDR3 is 15 amino acids long. Here the CDR3 DNA reads TGTGCCAGTAGCTATATCCCGACCTCCCCGGGGACCCTCCACTTT. This gives the protein CASSYIPTSPGTLHF.

CDR3 protein: CASSPTRDRVPDEQYV. The CDR3, as DNA: TGTGCCAGCAGTCCTACCCGGGACAGGGTACCCGACGAGCAGTACGTC. The V gene is TRBV27, the J gene TRBJ2-7; 9 bases match TRBD1. The V segment lost 5 bases and the J segment 5 bases; nucleotides outside the gene matches: 13. CDR3 size: 16 residues. Germline lookup yields CDR1 MNHEY and CDR2 SMNVEV (reference sequence).

This chain connects TRBV19 to TRBJ1-5; D is unresolved. Germline CDR1 is LNHDA and CDR2 is SQIVND (reference sequence). The CDR3 length is 12 residues. V shed 6 bases and J shed 0 bases, with 3 bases lying between them. CDR3 protein: CASRYSNQPQHF. CDR3 coding DNA: TGTGCCAGTAGATATAGCAATCAGCCCCAGCATTTT.

The gene calls are TRBV6-8 and TRBJ2-7; perhaps TRBD2 as D (5 bases). Trimming cost V 0 bases and J 2 bases, with 11 bases left between them. CDR1 MNHGY and CDR2 SAAAGT come from the germline V gene. The length of the CDR3 is 15 residues. DNA for the CDR3: TGTGCCAGCAGTTACTCCCGGGTGACTACCTACGAGCAGTACGTC. It yields the protein CASSYSRVTTYEQYV.

CDR3 region: CASSYSNSADTQYF. CDR3 nucleotide sequence: TGTGCCAGCAGTTACTCGAACTCCGCAGATACGCAGTATTTT. The J gene is TRBJ2-3, the V gene TRBV6-5; D gene uncertain. V dropped 0 bases and J dropped 4 bases, with 8 bases sitting between them. Germline V gene lookup returns CDR1 MNHEY and CDR2 SVGAGI. The CDR3 spans 14 residues.

This rearrangement joins TRBV7-9 to TRBJ1-2; D gene ambiguous. The germline gives CDR1 SEHNR, CDR2 FQNEAQ (reference sequence). Trimming shortened V by 2 bases and J by 0 bases, and 10 bases separated the two germline ends. This CDR3 is 15 amino acids long. The CDR3 reads CASSLIGIPNYGYTF. The CDR3 bases are TGTGCCAGCAGCTTAATCGGGATTCCTAACTATGGCTACACCTTC. The entire variable domain, with the rest obtained from reference TRBV7-9 and TRBJ1-2, is as follows: DTGVSQNPRHKITKRGQNVTFRCDPISEHNRLYWYRQTLGQGPEFLTYFQNEAQLEKSRLLSDRFSAERPKGSFSTLEIQRTEQGDSAMYLCASSLIGIPNYGYTFGSGTRLTVV.

In this sample, this clone turned up a few times. This chain uses TRBV5-1 with TRBJ2-5, with 10 positions matching TRBD1. Germline V gene lookup returns CDR1 SGHRS and CDR2 YFSETQ. The CDR3 consists of 15 residues. J was trimmed by 4 bases and V by 4 bases; bases with no gene match: 7. CDR3 residues: CASSNAGTGVETQYF. CDR3 sequence (DNA): TGCGCCAGCAGCAATGCAGGGACAGGGGTAGAGACCCAGTACTTC.

The chain couples TRBV19 to TRBJ1-3; maybe TRBD1 (5 bases). CDR1 and CDR2 from the germline V gene are LNHDA and SQIVND (reference sequence). The V end was cut by 3 bases, the J end by 3 bases, with 12 bases between. The CDR3 is 15 residues long. The CDR3 sequence is CASSMVPGGGNTIYF. CDR3 nucleotide sequence: TGTGCCAGTAGTATGGTACCCGGGGGTGGAAACACCATATATTTT.

The chain is built from TRBV27 and TRBJ2-7, with TRBD2 matching over 11 bases. Germline loops: CDR1 MNHEY, CDR2 SMNVEV (reference sequence). This CDR3 spans 18 amino acids. Trimming took 4 bases from V and 2 from J; bases not matched to a gene: 13. CDR3 residues: CASSSTVGLAGSTYEQYV. The CDR3 nucleotides are TGTGCCAGCAGTTCAACTGTAGGACTAGCGGGTTCCACCTACGAGCAGTACGTC.

This chain connects TRBV7-6 to TRBJ2-3; possible D gene TRBD1, 6 bases. The CDR3 covers 16 residues. Deletions cut 1 base from V and 0 bases from J, with 11 bases between. Germline-derived CDR1 and CDR2 are SGHVS and FNYEAQ. The CDR3 spells CASSLVRQGSTDTQYF. The CDR3 DNA reads as TGTGCCAGCAGCTTAGTTCGGCAGGGGAGCACAGATACGCAGTATTTT. Supplemented by reference TRBV7-6 and TRBJ2-3, the full variable domain reads GAGVSQSPRYKVTKRGQDVALRCDPISGHVSLYWYRQALGQGPEFLTYFNYEAQQDKSGLPNDRFSAERPEGSISTLTIQRTEQRDSAMYRCASSLVRQGSTDTQYFGPGTRLTVL.

The J gene is TRBJ1-4, the V gene TRBV6-4; no firm D call. Trimming stripped 3 bases from V and 3 bases from J, with 5 bases between. Germline-derived CDR1 and CDR2 are MRHNA and SNTAGT. This CDR3 region has 13 residues. In DNA, the CDR3 is TGTGCCAGCAGTGATCTAGCTAATGAAAAACTGTTTTTT. Amino acids: CASSDLANEKLFF.

The chain employs TRBV3-1 (or the pseudogene TRBV3-2) and TRBJ2-3; TRBD2 aligns across 9 bases. The CDR3 covers 15 residues. Germline trimming cut 0 bases from V and 10 bases from J; bases unmatched to any gene: 8. CDR1 is LGHDT and CDR2 is YNNKEL in the germline V gene (reference sequence). As DNA, the CDR3 is TGTGCCAGCAGCCAAGATGGCGGGGGGGTAGAGGCGCAGTATTTT. Translated: CASSQDGGGVEAQYF.

This clone was counted a few times. The gene calls are TRBV6-2 or TRBV6-3 and TRBJ2-5; TRBD2 might be the D (7 bases). CDR3 length: 14 amino acids. Germline values: CDR1 MNHEY, CDR2 SVGEGT. Trimming pared 5 bases from V and 1 base from J, leaving 11 bases between. Written as DNA, the CDR3 is TGTGCCAGCAGTCATAGGGGGGGCCAAGAGACCCAGTACTTC. Translating gives CASSHRGGQETQYF.

J is TRBJ2-1 and V is TRBV14; TRBD2 might be the D (5 bases). The V end lost 4 bases, the J end lost 5 bases, and 12 bases lay between the germline ends. The CDR3 loop spans 14 amino acids. Germline V gene sequence: CDR1 SGHDN, CDR2 FVKESK. The CDR3 here is CASSLKDWNNEQFF. CDR3 in DNA: TGTGCCAGCAGCCTCAAGGACTGGAACAATGAGCAGTTCTTC. The complete variable domain, with remaining parts taken from reference TRBV14 and TRBJ2-1, reads EAGVTQFPSHSVIEKGQTVTLRCDPISGHDNLYWYRRVMGKEIKFLLHFVKESKQDESGMPNNRFLAERTGGTYSTLKVQPAELEDSGVYFCASSLKDWNNEQFFGPGTRLTVL.

The chain uses TRBV5-4 and TRBJ1-1; D is possibly TRBD1 (6 bases). The length of the CDR3 is 15 residues. Germline V gives CDR1 SGHNT, CDR2 YYREEE (reference sequence). V lost 4 bases to trimming and J lost 1 base, with 14 bases between them. The chain's CDR3 is CASSPGGRGNTEAFF. In nucleotides, the CDR3 is TGTGCCAGCAGCCCGGGGGGCCGGGGGAACACTGAAGCTTTCTTT.

The chain couples TRBV19 to TRBJ2-3; D possibly corresponds to TRBD2 (5 bases). The germline V and J ends were trimmed by 5 bases and 2 bases, with 11 bases remaining between them. CDR3 size: 14 residues. The V gene's germline CDR1 is LNHDA and CDR2 SQIVND (reference sequence). CDR3 residues: CASSAAGLTDTQYF. CDR3 nucleotides: TGTGCCAGTAGTGCTGCGGGCCTCACAGATACGCAGTATTTT.